Detailed here is one TCR beta chain. The CDR3 length is 13 residues. Trimming removed 3 bases at V and 6 bases at J, with 11 bases between. In germline, CDR1 is SGHTA, CDR2 FQGNSA. These data are taken from a study of cytomegalovirus exposure and HLA in healthy donors. TCRdb's table, derived via immunoSEQ multiplex PCR, lists solely in-frame clones and lacks some. The sample lists 250,000 to 350,000 clones, around 90% occurring once. Sequences were obtained from PBMCs. This chain links TRBV7-2 with TRBJ1-2; a possible D gene is TRBD1 (6 bases). The TCR originated in a woman younger than 45 in good health and CMV-seropositive. The chain's CDR3 is CASSLDSYHGYTF. The DNA of the CDR3 is TGTGCCAGCAGCTTGGACAGTTACCATGGCTACACCTTC.